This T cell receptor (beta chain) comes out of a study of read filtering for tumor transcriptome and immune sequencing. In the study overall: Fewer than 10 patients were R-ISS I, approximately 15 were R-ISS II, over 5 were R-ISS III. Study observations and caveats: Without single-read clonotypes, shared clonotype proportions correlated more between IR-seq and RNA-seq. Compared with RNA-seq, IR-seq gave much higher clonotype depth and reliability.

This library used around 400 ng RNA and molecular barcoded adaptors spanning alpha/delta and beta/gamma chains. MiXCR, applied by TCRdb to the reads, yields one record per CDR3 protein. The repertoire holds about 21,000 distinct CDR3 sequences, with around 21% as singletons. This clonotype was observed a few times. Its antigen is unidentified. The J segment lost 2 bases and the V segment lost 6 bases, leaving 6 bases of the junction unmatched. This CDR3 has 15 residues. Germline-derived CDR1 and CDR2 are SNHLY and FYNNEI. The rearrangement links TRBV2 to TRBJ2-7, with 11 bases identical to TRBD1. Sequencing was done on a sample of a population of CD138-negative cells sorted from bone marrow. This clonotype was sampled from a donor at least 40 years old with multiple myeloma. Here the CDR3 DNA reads TGTGCCAGCAGGCAACCGGGACAGGGGGCCTACGAGCAGTACTTC. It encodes CASRQPGQGAYEQYF.